The next 5 T cell receptor beta chains were all read from a single sample in a study of cytomegalovirus exposure and HLA in healthy donors. PCR primers comprised 60 Vbeta and 13 Jbeta primers. TCRdb's table, derived via immunoSEQ multiplex PCR, lists solely in-frame clones and lacks some. The sample contains roughly 220,000 clones, 82% of which appear only once. Sequenced sample: PBMCs. The receptors were gathered from a woman aged 35 to 49 in good health and CMV-seronegative.

The V gene is TRBV9, the J gene TRBJ2-3; possibly TRBD1 for D (6 bases). V was cut by 4 bases and J by 2 bases, with 14 bases left in between. The CDR3 is 15 residues long. The germline V gene has CDR1 SGDLS and CDR2 YYNGEE. The CDR3 DNA reads as TGTGCCAGCAGCTCACAGGGTATCCCCACAGATACGCAGTATTTT. It specifies CASSSQGIPTDTQYF.

The gene calls are TRBV7-2 and TRBJ2-1; 8 bases line up with TRBD2. Losses at the gene ends were 3 bases for V and 8 bases for J; bases not matched to a gene: 0. The CDR3 sequence is 12 residues long. The germline V gene encodes CDR1 SGHTA and CDR2 FQGNSA. The chain's CDR3 is CASSFSGDEQFF. The CDR3 region has the DNA TGTGCCAGCAGCTTTAGCGGGGATGAGCAGTTCTTC.

The chain links TRBV7-9 to TRBJ2-3; 9 bases fit TRBD2. V gave up 1 base and J gave up 3 bases; unmatched junction bases: 11. Germline CDR1 and CDR2: SEHNR and FQNEAQ (reference sequence). The CDR3 is 18 residues long. CDR3 region: CASSLVLGTSRITDTQYF. In DNA, the CDR3 is TGTGCCAGCAGCTTAGTATTAGGGACTAGCAGAATTACAGATACGCAGTATTTT.

This clone was detected only once. The rearrangement uses TRBV11-2 and TRBJ2-1; tentatively, D is TRBD1 (5 bases). Trimming removed 0 bases from V and 7 bases from J, with 16 bases in between. This CDR3 has 16 amino acids. The germline CDR1 and CDR2 sequences are SGHAT and FQNNGV. CDR3 sequence (DNA): TGTGCCAGCAGCTTAGATCACACAGGTTTCTCGAATGAGCAGTTCTTC. Translating gives CASSLDHTGFSNEQFF.

V gene TRBV7-6 combines with J gene TRBJ2-6; 7 bases are shared with TRBD1. There are 15 residues in the CDR3. The V gene's germline CDR1 is SGHVS and CDR2 FNYEAQ. V lost 5 bases and J lost 4; bases outside the gene matches: 5. CDR3 nucleotides: TGTGCCAGCAGCCTAACAGGGGACGGGGCCAACGTCCTGACTTTC. Encoded protein: CASSLTGDGANVLTF.